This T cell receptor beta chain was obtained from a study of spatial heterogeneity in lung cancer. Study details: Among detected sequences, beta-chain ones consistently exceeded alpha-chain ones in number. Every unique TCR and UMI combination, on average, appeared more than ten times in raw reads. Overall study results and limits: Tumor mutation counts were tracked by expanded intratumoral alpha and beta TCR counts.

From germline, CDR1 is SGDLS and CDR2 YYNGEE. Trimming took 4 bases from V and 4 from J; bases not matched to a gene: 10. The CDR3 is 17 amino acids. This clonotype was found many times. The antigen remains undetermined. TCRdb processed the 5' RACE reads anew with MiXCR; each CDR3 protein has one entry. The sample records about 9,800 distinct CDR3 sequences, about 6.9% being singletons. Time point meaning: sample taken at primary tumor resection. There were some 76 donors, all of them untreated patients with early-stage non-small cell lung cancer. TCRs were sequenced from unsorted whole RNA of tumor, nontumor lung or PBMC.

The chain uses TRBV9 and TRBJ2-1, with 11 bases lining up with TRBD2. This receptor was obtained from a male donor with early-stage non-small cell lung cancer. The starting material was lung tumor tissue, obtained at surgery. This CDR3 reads CASSTSGSYQKYNEQFF. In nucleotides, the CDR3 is TGTGCCAGCAGCACTAGCGGGAGCTACCAGAAATACAATGAGCAGTTCTTC.